The clone carrying this TCR beta chain occurred a few times. The target antigen is unknown. This sample is part of a study of T-cell reconstitution after alpha-beta-depleted transplantation in children. Study results and limitations: Newly produced T cells mostly accounted for T-cell counts and diversity one year post-transplant. By about two months after transplant, alpha-beta T cells reportedly arose from several hundred graft clones that had expanded. Recipient T cells and thymic progenitors that survived were the source of the high TCRbeta diversity seen at day 60 in some patients.

Unique molecular identifiers were incorporated during preparation of the TCRbeta library. TCRdb reprocessed the PCR reads with MiXCR, giving one entry per CDR3 protein. Altogether around 450,000 distinct CDR3 sequences are present, roughly 15% being singletons, with the ten largest covering approximately 28%. Germline CDR1 LGHDT, CDR2 YNNKEL (reference sequence). Trimming cost V 3 bases and J 2 bases; bases outside gene matches: 8. The CDR3 length is 19 residues. The receptor's source is a boy younger than two who had a stem cell transplant for Wiskott-Aldrich syndrome, so the T cells may come from the graft donor. This specimen consisted of PBMCs, mostly from graft donor cells, obtained 360 days after TCRalphabeta/CD19-depleted stem cell transplant. The gene calls are TRBV3-1 and TRBJ2-3; 16 positions agree with TRBD2. The CDR3 sequence is CASSQTPGLAGGPTDTQYF. The CDR3 nucleotides are TGTGCCAGCAGCCAGACGCCGGGACTAGCGGGAGGGCCCACAGATACGCAGTATTTT.